The 27 T cell receptor beta chains listed next were all sequenced from one sample in a study of patients and donors after allogeneic stem cell transplantation. From the RT-PCR reads, TCRdb called clonotypes with MiXCR, one entry per CDR3 protein. The sample yields some 880,000 distinct CDR3 sequences, more than 15% seen once. What was sequenced was blood, either unsorted or a sorted T cell fraction (not recorded which). All receptors come from a human donor who was either an allogeneic HSCT recipient or a stem cell or donor lymphocyte infusion donor (not recorded which). It is not recorded whose cells these are; they may come from a transplant donor.

The table lists this clonotype with a few counts. The V and J genes are TRBV5-6 and TRBJ1-5, with D maybe TRBD1 (5 bases). CDR3 length: 15 amino acids. Germline lookup yields CDR1 SGHDT and CDR2 YYEEEE. V lost 0 bases, J lost 0 bases, and 7 bases lay in between. The CDR3 nucleotides read TGTGCCAGCAGCTTGGGGACACATAGCAATCAGCCCCAGCATTTT. Amino acids: CASSLGTHSNQPQHF.

The chain joins TRBV10-3 to TRBJ1-3; no clear D. Trimming removed 0 bases from V and 4 bases from J, with 13 bases in between. CDR1 is ENHRY, CDR2 SYGVKD, per germline. CDR3 length equals 16 residues. The CDR3 spells CAISESGSRRGNTIYF. CDR3 bases: TGTGCCATCAGTGAGTCGGGTAGTCGGCGGGGAAACACCATATATTTT.

This clonotype was recorded a few times. The rearrangement uses TRBV18 and TRBJ1-5, with D possibly TRBD1 on 6 matching bases. The CDR3 spans 17 residues. Germline loops: CDR1 KGHSH, CDR2 LQKENI. Deletions cut 2 bases from V and 0 bases from J, with 14 bases between. DNA for the CDR3: TGTGCCAGCTCACCAGACCCGGGGGGGCCTAGCAATCAGCCCCAGCATTTT. Protein product: CASSPDPGGPSNQPQHF. The full variable domain, completed using reference TRBV18 and TRBJ1-5, is NAGVMQNPRHLVRRRGQEARLRCSPMKGHSHVYWYRQLPEEGLKFMVYLQKENIIDESGMPKERFSAEFPKEGPSILRIQQVVRGDSAAYFCASSPDPGGPSNQPQHFGDGTRLSIL.

The chain carries TRBV5-1 and TRBJ1-1, with D maybe TRBD1 (6 bases). This CDR3 has 14 amino acids. Germline CDR1 and CDR2: SGHRS and YFSETQ. The ends were cut back, 4 bases at V and 4 bases at J, with 14 bases in the middle. CDR3 protein: CASSQQGGGTEAFF. CDR3 coding DNA: TGCGCCAGCAGCCAACAGGGTGGCGGCACTGAAGCTTTCTTT.

The chain uses TRBV20-1 and TRBJ2-5; D is possibly TRBD1 (6 bases). CDR3 length: 14 residues. CDR1 is DFQATT, CDR2 SNEGSKA, per germline (reference sequence). Trimming pared 6 bases from V and 2 bases from J, leaving 16 bases between. This CDR3 is CSASPTGTQETQYF. The CDR3 coding sequence is TGCAGTGCCTCTCCGACGGGGACACAAGAGACCCAGTACTTC.

Notes on this clonotype: The CDR3 does not close with the conserved phenylalanine or tryptophan, likely indicating a read error. This chain links TRBV12-3 or TRBV12-4 with TRBJ1-1; D might be TRBD1 (6 bases). V lost 6 bases and J lost 6, with 17 bases in between. CDR3 length equals 14 residues. The CDR3 sequence is CASRQTGFAAEAFL. In nucleotides, the CDR3 is TGTGCCAGCAGGCAAACAGGGTTTGCCGCTGAAGCTTTCTTA.

This clonotype was seen repeatedly, ten times or more. The chain combines TRBV6-1 with TRBJ1-6; 7 nucleotides line up with TRBD1. CDR3 size: 14 residues. After removal of 5 bases from V and 6 bases from J, the junction contained 4 bases not matched to a gene. Germline V gene lookup returns CDR1 MNHNS and CDR2 SASEGT. The chain's CDR3 is CASSRGQPNSPLHF. DNA for the CDR3: TGTGCCAGCAGTCGGGGACAGCCTAATTCACCCCTCCACTTT.

This chain joins TRBV6-2 or TRBV6-3 and TRBJ1-5, with D maybe TRBD1 (5 bases). This CDR3 contains 17 residues. Trimming left V 3 bases short and J 0 bases short, with 15 bases between. Germline V gene lookup returns CDR1 MNHEY and CDR2 SVGEGT. Here the CDR3 reads CASSYSDIFDSNQPQHF. Here the CDR3 DNA reads TGTGCCAGCAGTTATTCGGACATTTTTGATAGCAATCAGCCCCAGCATTTT.

The chain carries TRBV5-1 and TRBJ2-1, with 10 bases matching TRBD2. This CDR3 has 16 residues. CDR1 is SGHRS and CDR2 is YFSETQ in the germline V gene. V trimming: 2 bases; J trimming: 10 bases; junction bases outside the gene matches: 12. The CDR3 nucleotides read TGCGCCAGCAGCTTACGATCGAGCGGGGGGGTGGGGGAGCAGTTCTTC. Its protein is CASSLRSSGGVGEQFF.

This clonotype was counted between two and nine times. The chain is built from TRBV20-1 and TRBJ2-1; D tentatively reads TRBD1 or TRBD2 (6 bases each). The CDR3 extends over 15 amino acids. Per germline, CDR1 DFQATT and CDR2 SNEGSKA (reference sequence). V lost 3 bases to trimming and J lost 4 bases, with 16 bases between them. The CDR3 nucleotides are TGCAGTGCTAGGAAAGGGGGAGGTTCATACAATGAGCAGTTCTTC. Protein: CSARKGGGSYNEQFF.

This clonotype came up many times. CDR3 DNA sequence: TGTGCCAGCAGCCCCCACGGCGGGGCTCGGAAGGGTGAGCAGTTCTTC. Translating it yields CASSPHGGARKGEQFF. This sequence joins TRBV5-5 and TRBJ2-1; a possible D gene is TRBD2 (6 bases). Germline lookup yields CDR1 SGHKS and CDR2 YYEKEE (reference sequence). The CDR3 is 16 amino acids. V lost 4 bases to trimming and J lost 9 bases, with 23 bases between them.

This clonotype showed up just a few times. J is TRBJ2-3 and V is TRBV5-1; TRBD2 matches at 15 bases. The CDR3 runs 17 residues. With V trimmed by 4 bases and J by 4 bases, 7 bases remained unmatched. Germline lookup yields CDR1 SGHRS and CDR2 YFSETQ. CDR3: CASSPGTSGRSSDTQYF. The CDR3 coding sequence is TGCGCCAGCAGCCCGGGGACTAGCGGGAGGTCTTCAGATACGCAGTATTTT.

This clonotype came up a few times. The chain couples TRBV7-2 to TRBJ2-3; D is possibly TRBD2 (6 bases). The V and J ends lost 1 base and 4 bases respectively, with 15 bases between them. The germline V gene has CDR1 SGHTA and CDR2 FQGNSA. CDR3 length equals 16 residues. The CDR3 loop reads CASSLVETGVADTQYF. CDR3 in DNA: TGTGCCAGCAGCTTAGTCGAAACGGGGGTTGCAGATACGCAGTATTTT. Combining the CDR3 with reference TRBV7-2 and TRBJ2-3 gives the whole variable domain GAGVSQSPSNKVTEKGKDVELRCDPISGHTALYWYRQSLGQGLEFLIYFQGNSAPDKSGLPSDRFSAERTGGSVSTLTIQRTQQEDSAVYLCASSLVETGVADTQYFGPGTRLTVL.

This clonotype occurred a few times. This chain joins TRBV6-1 and TRBJ2-7; the match to TRBD2 covers 8 bases. Germline-derived CDR1 and CDR2 are MNHNS and SASEGT. J gave up 4 bases and V 4 bases, and 12 bases lay outside the gene matches. This CDR3 is built from 16 residues. CDR3 in amino acids: CASSGLSGSATYEQYF. As DNA, the CDR3 is TGTGCCAGCAGTGGCCTCAGCGGGAGTGCAACATACGAGCAGTACTTC.

This clonotype has just a few counts. CDR3 sequence (DNA): TGCAGCGTTAGGGGACTAGGCACATACGAGCAGTACTTC. Protein product: CSVRGLGTYEQYF. The chain is built from TRBV29-1 and TRBJ2-7; 8 nucleotides line up with TRBD2. Per germline, CDR1 SQVTM and CDR2 ANQGSEA. The V and J ends lost 5 bases and 4 bases, in that order; junction bases with no gene match: 7. The CDR3 is made up of 13 amino acids.

Concerning this clonotype itself: The missing conserved phenylalanine or tryptophan at the end of this CDR3 makes a read error likely. The genes are TRBV6-5 and TRBJ2-1, with 9 positions matching TRBD2. V trimming: 4 bases; J trimming: 5 bases; junction bases outside the gene matches: 9. The CDR3 runs 16 residues. CDR1 is MNHEY, CDR2 SVGAGI, per germline. CDR3 nucleotide sequence: TGTGCCAGCAGTTTGACTCGGACTAGCGAGAACAATGAGCAGTTCTCC. Translating it yields CASSLTRTSENNEQFS.

V usage is TRBV9 and J usage is TRBJ2-1; D is unclear. The CDR3 has 16 residues. The germline V gene encodes CDR1 SGDLS and CDR2 YYNGEE. V lost 3 bases, J lost 2 bases, and 15 bases lay in between. CDR3 residues: CASSGPPAWPYNEQFF. In nucleotides, the CDR3 is TGTGCCAGCAGCGGCCCTCCCGCCTGGCCCTACAATGAGCAGTTCTTC.

The chain uses TRBV29-1 and TRBJ2-7; the D call may be TRBD1 or TRBD2 (6 bases each). This CDR3 is 11 amino acids long. Germline lookup yields CDR1 SQVTM and CDR2 ANQGSEA. Deletions cut 7 bases from V and 2 bases from J, with 9 bases between. The CDR3 protein is CSGGATYEQYF. The DNA for the CDR3 is TGCAGCGGGGGGGCCACCTACGAGCAGTACTTC.

This clonotype was observed a few times. The chain is built from TRBV12-3 or TRBV12-4 and TRBJ1-1; 7 bases fit TRBD1. The CDR3 loop spans 15 amino acids. Trimming removed 6 bases from V and 1 base from J; junction bases left unmatched: 8. CDR3 nucleotides: TGTGCCAGCAGCAATCAGGGGGTTGGGAACACTGAAGCTTTCTTT. The encoded protein is CASSNQGVGNTEAFF.

This clonotype was counted between two and nine times. The chain recombines TRBV6-1 with TRBJ1-2; unclear D gene. The CDR3 has 13 residues. V dropped 7 bases and J dropped 5 bases, with 14 bases sitting between them. Germline V gives CDR1 MNHNS, CDR2 SASEGT. This chain's CDR3 is CASTISSGYGYTF. CDR3 nucleotide sequence: TGTGCCAGCACCATTTCTTCGGGGTATGGCTACACCTTC.

This clonotype was detected only a few times. Compared with germline, one end of the junction differs, possibly owing to a read error. V usage is TRBV7-7 and J usage is TRBJ2-2; tentatively, D is TRBD1 or TRBD2 (6 bases each). CDR3 length: 16 residues. Germline loops: CDR1 SSHAT, CDR2 FNYEAQ (reference sequence). The CDR3 sequence: CASSLVRGPDTGELFF. The DNA of the CDR3 is TGTGCTAGCAGCTTAGTCCGGGGGCCGGACACCGGGGAGCTGTTTTTT. The variable domain in full, with the rest retrieved from reference TRBV7-7 and TRBJ2-2, is GAGVSQSPRYKVTKRGQDVTLRCDPISSHATLYWYQQALGQGPEFLTYFNYEAQPDKSGLPSDRFSAERPEGSISTLTIQRTEQRDSAMYRCASSLVRGPDTGELFFGEGSRLTVL.

The chain employs TRBV12-3 or TRBV12-4 and TRBJ2-1; TRBD2 agrees at 9 bases. V was clipped by 0 bases and J by 4 bases; unmatched bases: 7. The CDR3 contains 17 residues. CDR3 in amino acids: CASSLALGLAGYNEQFF. As DNA, the CDR3 is TGTGCCAGCAGTTTAGCGCTTGGGCTAGCGGGATACAATGAGCAGTTCTTC.

The CDR3 region has the DNA TGTGCCAGCAGCAAAACCCGCCGTCAAGAGACCCAGTACTTC. It yields the protein CASSKTRRQETQYF. The chain couples TRBV21-1 to TRBJ2-5; the table's D call, TRBD2, has no DNA check behind it. TRBV21-1 constitutes a pseudogene. This CDR3 is built from 14 residues.

The CDR3 coding sequence is TGTGCCAGCAGAAGGGGGACAGGGGGTACCGGGGAGCTGTTTTTT. Protein product: CASRRGTGGTGELFF. V and J are TRBV12-3 or TRBV12-4 and TRBJ2-2; 11 positions agree with TRBD1. CDR3 length: 15 residues. Germline trimming cut 6 bases from V and 5 bases from J; bases unmatched to any gene: 5.

This clonotype appeared a few times. The V call is TRBV27, the J call TRBJ2-1; 9 nucleotides align to TRBD2. CDR3 length equals 15 residues. Germline CDR1 reads MNHEY; CDR2 reads SMNVEV (reference sequence). V shed 4 bases and J 5 bases; nucleotides not matched to a gene: 6. The CDR3 bases are TGTGCCAGCAGTTCACTAGCGGGCATAAACAATGAGCAGTTCTTC. Translation: CASSSLAGINNEQFF.

This clonotype was detected once. The V call is TRBV5-4, the J call TRBJ1-6; D not certain. V was pared by 0 bases and J by 1 base, with 17 bases between. This CDR3 comprises 19 residues. Per germline, CDR1 SGHNT and CDR2 YYREEE (reference sequence). The CDR3 coding sequence is TGTGCCAGCAGCTTGGGGACCTCCAACTTGGATTCCTATAATTCACCCCTCCACTTT. Translation: CASSLGTSNLDSYNSPLHF.

V is TRBV20-1 and J is TRBJ2-5, with D tentatively TRBD1 (5 bases). CDR1 and CDR2 from the germline V gene are DFQATT and SNEGSKA (reference sequence). The CDR3 consists of 13 residues. The germline V and J ends were trimmed by 6 bases and 5 bases, with 16 bases remaining between them. CDR3 sequence: CSAYLQATETQYF. CDR3 DNA sequence: TGCAGTGCCTATCTACAGGCAACCGAGACCCAGTACTTC.